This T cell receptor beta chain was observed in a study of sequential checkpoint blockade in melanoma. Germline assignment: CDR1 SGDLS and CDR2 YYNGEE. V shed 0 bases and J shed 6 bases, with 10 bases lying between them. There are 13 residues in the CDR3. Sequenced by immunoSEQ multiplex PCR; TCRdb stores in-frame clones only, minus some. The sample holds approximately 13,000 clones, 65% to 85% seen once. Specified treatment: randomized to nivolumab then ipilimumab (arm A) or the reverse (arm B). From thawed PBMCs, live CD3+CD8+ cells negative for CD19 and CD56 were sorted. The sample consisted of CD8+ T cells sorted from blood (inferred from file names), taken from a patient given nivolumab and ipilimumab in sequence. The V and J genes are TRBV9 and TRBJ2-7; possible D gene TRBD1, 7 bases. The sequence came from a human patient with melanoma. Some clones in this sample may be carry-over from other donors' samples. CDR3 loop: CASSVAGGIEQYF. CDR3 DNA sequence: TGTGCCAGCAGCGTAGCAGGGGGGATCGAGCAGTACTTC.